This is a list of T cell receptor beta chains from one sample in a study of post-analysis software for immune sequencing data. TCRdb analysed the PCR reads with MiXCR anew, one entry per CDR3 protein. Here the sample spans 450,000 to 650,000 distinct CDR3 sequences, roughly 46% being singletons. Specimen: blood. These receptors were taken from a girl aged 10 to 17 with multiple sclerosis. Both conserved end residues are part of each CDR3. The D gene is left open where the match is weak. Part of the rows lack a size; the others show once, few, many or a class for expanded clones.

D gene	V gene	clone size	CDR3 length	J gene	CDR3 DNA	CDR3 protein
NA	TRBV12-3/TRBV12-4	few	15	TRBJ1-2	TGTGCCAGCATCCTCTTGGTAGGGTTGCGAAATGGCTACACCTTC	CASILLVGLRNGYTF
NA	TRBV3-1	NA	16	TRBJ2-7	TGTGCCAGCAGCCGGGGGGCGGGGAGGAGCCCCTACGAGCAGTACTTC	CASSRGAGRSPYEQYF
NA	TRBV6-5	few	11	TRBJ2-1	TGTGCCAGCAGTTACGGAGCTGAGCAGTTCTTC	CASSYGAEQFF
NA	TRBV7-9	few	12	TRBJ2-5	TGTGCCAGCAGCTTAGCGGCGCTTGTGCAGTACTTC	CASSLAALVQYF
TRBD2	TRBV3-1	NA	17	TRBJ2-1	TGTGCCAGCAGCCAAGTAGCGGGAGGCGGCTATGGCAATGAGCAGTTCTTC	CASSQVAGGGYGNEQFF
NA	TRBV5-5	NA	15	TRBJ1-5	TGTGCCAGCAGCCATAGTAGGGGAACTAATCAGCCCCAGCATTTT	CASSHSRGTNQPQHF
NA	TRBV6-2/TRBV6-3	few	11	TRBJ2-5	TGTGCCAGCAGCCTGACAGGAGGCCAGTACTTC	CASSLTGGQYF
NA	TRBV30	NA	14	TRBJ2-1	TGTGCCTGGACCTGGGGGGACACTATGAGTGAGCAGTTCTTC	CAWTWGDTMSEQFF
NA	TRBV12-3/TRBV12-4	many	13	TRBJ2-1	TGTGCCAGCAGTTTATGGTCCCACAATGAGCAGTTCTTC	CASSLWSHNEQFF
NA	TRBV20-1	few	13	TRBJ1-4	TGCAGTGCTAATGACCTTGGCAATGAAAAACTGTTTTTT	CSANDLGNEKLFF
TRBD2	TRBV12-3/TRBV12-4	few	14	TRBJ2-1	TGTGCCAGCATTCCCGGACTAGGTGATTACGAGCAGTTCTTC	CASIPGLGDYEQFF
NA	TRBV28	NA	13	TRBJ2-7	TGTGCCAGCAGAGGCAGGTTGGCCTACGAGCAGTACTTC	CASRGRLAYEQYF
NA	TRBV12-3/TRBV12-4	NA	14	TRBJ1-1	TGTGCCAGCAGTTTGGACGGGGGCGGCACTGAAGCTTTCTTT	CASSLDGGGTEAFF
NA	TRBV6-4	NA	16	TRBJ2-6	TGTGCCAGCAGTCCAGCCGGCCCTTCTGGGGCCAACGTCCTGACTTTC	CASSPAGPSGANVLTF
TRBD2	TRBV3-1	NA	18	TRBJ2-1	TGTGCCAGCAGCCAAGATCTCACGGGACTAGCGGGGGGGCCTCTTCGGTTCTTC	CASSQDLTGLAGGPLRFF
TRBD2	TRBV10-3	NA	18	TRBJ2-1	TGTGCCATCAGTGAGGGAACTAGCGGGGGACCCCTTTACAATGAGCAGTTCTTC	CAISEGTSGGPLYNEQFF
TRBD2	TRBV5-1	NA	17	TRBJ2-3	TGCGCCAGCAGCTTGGCTAGCGGGGGGCGAAGCACAGATACGCAGTATTTT	CASSLASGGRSTDTQYF
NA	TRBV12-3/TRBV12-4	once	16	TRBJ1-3	TGTGCCAGCAGTTTAATGGGAGGGATCATACGAAACACCATATATTTT	CASSLMGGIIRNTIYF
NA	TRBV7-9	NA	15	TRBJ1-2	TGTGCCAGCAGGGACCCCAGGGAACCCCAGAGGGGCTACACCTTC	CASRDPREPQRGYTF
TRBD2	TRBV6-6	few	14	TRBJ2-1	TGTGCCAGCTGTAGCGGGAGAGATGGCAATGAGCAGTTCTTC	CASCSGRDGNEQFF
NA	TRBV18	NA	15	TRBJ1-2	TGTGCCAGCTCACCACTTCAGTTAACTAACTATGGCTACACCTTC	CASSPLQLTNYGYTF
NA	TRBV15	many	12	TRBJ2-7	TGTGCCACCAGCAGAGACTCCTACGAGCAGTACTTC	CATSRDSYEQYF
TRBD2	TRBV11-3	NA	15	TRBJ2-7	TGTGCCGGCAGCTCTAGCGGGACCCTCTCCTACGAGCAGTACTTC	CAGSSSGTLSYEQYF
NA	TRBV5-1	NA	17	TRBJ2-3	TGCGCCAGCAGGACCCTTCAAAGGGTGGGTTTCACAGATACGCAGTATTTT	CASRTLQRVGFTDTQYF